The entry below describes one T cell receptor (beta chain). V lost 0 bases and J lost 8, with 17 bases in between. Germline lookup yields CDR1 SGHKS and CDR2 YYEKEE (reference sequence). This CDR3 spans 15 amino acids. The data are from a study of blood T cell repertoires in COVID-19. Turning to the study itself: T cells, B-cell-depleted T cells, or PBMCs supplied cDNA or gDNA.

Measured with immunoSEQ multiplex PCR; TCRdb has only the in-frame clones, and not every one. The repertoire holds approximately 300,000 clones, with 85% to 90% as singletons. The sequenced material came from PBMCs or T cells enriched from blood (not recorded which). This TCR was recovered from a woman between 18 and 29 years old with acute COVID-19. The chain uses TRBV5-5 and TRBJ1-2, with D possibly TRBD1 on 5 matching bases. As DNA, the CDR3 is TGTGCCAGCAGCTTGGGGGTCAATGCAGGGCAAGGCTACACCTTC. Translation gives CASSLGVNAGQGYTF.